These 6 T cell receptor beta chains came from one sample sequenced in a study of T cell changes during pregnancy in multiple sclerosis. The method was immunoSEQ multiplex PCR; TCRdb's version includes in-frame clones alone and lacks a portion of them. The table has roughly 41,000 clones, 89% seen once. The source was CD4+ T cells from peripheral blood mononuclear cells, collected in the first trimester of pregnancy. Receptors originate from a female donor with multiple sclerosis, enrolled in a pregnancy study.

CDR3 in DNA: TGCGCCAGCTCCCAAGGCGCGGGAGGAATGACCGGGGAGCTGTTTTTT. The encoded protein is CASSQGAGGMTGELFF. The chain has TRBV5-1 and TRBJ2-2, with 8 bases identical to TRBD2. J was trimmed by 5 bases and V by 7 bases; bases with no gene match: 13. Germline V gene sequence: CDR1 SGHRS, CDR2 YFSETQ. The length of the CDR3 is 16 residues.

This sequence joins TRBV28 and TRBJ1-2; unclear D gene. V dropped 7 bases and J dropped 4 bases, with 13 bases sitting between them. Germline V gene lookup returns CDR1 MDHEN and CDR2 SYDVKM. The CDR3 is 13 residues long. The CDR3: CASTLVGPYGYTF. CDR3 in DNA: TGTGCCAGCACCCTAGTAGGCCCCTATGGCTACACCTTC.

This clone was observed a handful of times. The chain has TRBV7-9 and TRBJ1-1; D is unclear. CDR3 length: 11 residues. CDR1 SEHNR and CDR2 FQNEAQ come from the germline V gene (reference sequence). Trimming removed 0 bases from V and 7 bases from J, with 3 bases in between. CDR3 DNA: TGTGCCAGCAGCTTAGCCTTTGAAGCTTTCTTT. Amino acids: CASSLAFEAFF.

The rearrangement links TRBV5-5 to TRBJ2-5, with D possibly being TRBD1 (5 bases). CDR3 length: 15 residues. Germline V gene data show CDR1 as SGHKS and CDR2 as YYEKEE (reference sequence). Trimming removed 0 bases from V and 2 bases from J, with 11 bases in between. The CDR3 sequence: CASSLVLTVQETQYF. The CDR3, as DNA: TGTGCCAGCAGCTTGGTTTTGACAGTTCAAGAGACCCAGTACTTC.

J is TRBJ2-3 and V is TRBV5-4; TRBD1 aligns across 9 bases. V was pared by 0 bases and J by 5 bases, with 1 base of the junction left unmatched. Germline V gene sequence: CDR1 SGHNT, CDR2 YYREEE (reference sequence). CDR3 length: 14 residues. CDR3 in amino acids: CASSLGQGVDTQYF. The CDR3 DNA sequence: TGTGCCAGCAGCTTGGGACAGGGGGTAGATACGCAGTATTTT. The full variable domain, rest sourced from reference TRBV5-4 and TRBJ2-3, is ETGVTQSPTHLIKTRGQQVTLRCSSQSGHNTVSWYQQALGQGPQFIFQYYREEENGRGNFPPRFSGLQFPNYSSELNVNALELDDSALYLCASSLGQGVDTQYFGPGTRLTVL.

In this sample, this clone turned up once. V and J are TRBV10-2 and TRBJ1-1; D ambiguous. Germline assignment: CDR1 WSHSY and CDR2 SAAADI. The V end lost 3 bases, the J end lost 4 bases, and 12 bases lay between the germline ends. The CDR3 sequence is 14 residues long. CDR3: CASSEPPGSTEAFF. The CDR3 DNA follows: TGCGCCAGCAGTGAACCCCCGGGGAGCACTGAAGCTTTCTTT.